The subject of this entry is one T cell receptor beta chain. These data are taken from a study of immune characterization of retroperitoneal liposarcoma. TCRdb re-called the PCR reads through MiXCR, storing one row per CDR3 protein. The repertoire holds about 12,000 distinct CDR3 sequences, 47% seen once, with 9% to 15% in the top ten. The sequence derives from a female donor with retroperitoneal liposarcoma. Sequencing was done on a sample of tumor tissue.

The CDR3 reads CASSHRDAWSETQFF. CDR3 nucleotides: TGTGCCAGCAGTCACCGGGACGCGTGGAGTGAGACCCAGTTCTTC. V is TRBV6-1 and J is TRBJ2-1; D may match TRBD1 or TRBD2 (5 bases each). The V gene's germline CDR1 is MNHNS and CDR2 SASEGT. Trimming removed 5 bases from V and 13 bases from J, with 24 bases in between. CDR3 size: 15 residues.